This section outlines one T cell receptor beta chain sequence together with its context. The data are from a study of shared clonotypes between healthy human individuals. Naive CD8 isolation took CD45RO-negative cells positively selected for CCR7 and excluded terminally differentiated effector memory CD45RA+ cells. Measured with immunoSEQ multiplex PCR; TCRdb has only the in-frame clones, and not every one. The sample carries about 2.2 million clones, 85% to 95% recorded once. There are 13 residues in the CDR3. Germline CDR1 is MNHNY and CDR2 is SVGAGI (reference sequence). Trimming pared 0 bases from V and 1 base from J, leaving 4 bases between.

This rearrangement joins TRBV6-6 to TRBJ2-7; D is ambiguous. The receptor comes from a man between 18 and 29 years old in good health. Some clones in this sample may be carry-over from other donors' samples. The sample comprised naive CD8+ T cells from PBMCs. The CDR3 spells CASSYSISYEQYF. CDR3 sequence (DNA): TGTGCCAGCAGTTACTCGATATCCTACGAGCAGTACTTC.